The T cell receptor beta chain described here comes from a study of T cells in Graves' hyperthyroidism and ophthalmopathy. In the case of this clonotype: Its target is unknown.

Any patient presenting with uncontrolled infection, other autoimmune disease, pregnancy or lactation was left out. Points from the study as a whole: In the blood, most expanded thyroid clonotypes above 0.001 appeared as well.

There were TCR beta CDR3 regions amplified from RNA transcripts. The study used the HTBI primer set for a first-round RT-PCR of the TCR CDR3. In TCRdb, the multiplex PCR reads were re-called with MiXCR into one record per CDR3 protein. The table has just over 550,000 distinct CDR3 sequences, 35% to 55% seen once. V lost 5 bases, J lost 4 bases, and 10 bases stayed unmatched. CDR1 is MNHEY and CDR2 is SVGAGI in the germline V gene. This CDR3 spans 16 amino acids. Sequencing used peripheral blood or thyroid tissue (not recorded which). This sequence was found in a woman under 30 with Graves' hyperthyroidism. The gene calls are TRBV6-5 and TRBJ1-2; 10 bases agree with TRBD1. The CDR3 DNA reads as TGTGCCAGCAGTACCAGGGGACAGGGGTTAGGCTATGGCTACACCTTC. It yields the protein CASSTRGQGLGYGYTF.